The clone carrying this T cell receptor beta chain has just a few counts. TCRdb used MiXCR to reprocess the RACE reads, holding one entry per CDR3 protein. The table lists approximately 71,000 distinct CDR3 sequences, around 10% of them singletons. Time point denoted: patch test 1, 2 weeks after DPC sensitization. Treatment given: therapeutic diphenylcyclopropenone sensitization with weekly scalp DPC. The V end lost 4 bases, the J end lost 1 base, and 4 bases lay between the germline ends. The CDR3 extends over 12 amino acids. Germline lookup yields CDR1 ENHRY and CDR2 SYGVKD. The data were taken from a study of human T cells and chemical hapten exposure.

The specimen was whole blood, collected in connection with sensitization to the hapten diphenylcyclopropenone (DPC). This receptor was obtained from a woman in her thirties or forties with alopecia areata. Some clones in this sample may be carry-over from other donors' samples. The chain carries TRBV10-3 and TRBJ1-1, with D unresolved. CDR3 DNA: TGTGCCATCAGTGGGGGGAACACTGAAGCTTTCTTT. Its translation is CAISGGNTEAFF.